This T cell receptor (beta chain) comes out of a study of blood T cell repertoires in COVID-19. This clone was seen at least ten times. In the authors' methods: Amplification of reference gene primers was used by the study to estimate nucleated cell counts. Libraries were prepared by immunoSEQ multiplex PCR; TCRdb keeps only in-frame clonotypes and omits some of them. D and trimming were read from the DNA, whereas the V and J calls and clone size are those reported in that table. The data show 200,000 to 300,000 clones, with 84% seen just once and 4.2% held by the top ten. V shed 2 bases, J shed 6 bases, and the junction held 6 bases outside the gene matches. This CDR3 has 16 residues. Germline V lookup: CDR1 LGHDT, CDR2 YNNKEL (reference sequence).

The origin of this receptor is a man aged 55 to 70 with acute or convalescent COVID-19. The sequenced sample consisted of peripheral blood. The chain joins TRBV3-1 (or the pseudogene TRBV3-2) to TRBJ2-2; TRBD1 aligns across 10 bases. CDR3 bases: TGTGCCAGCAGCCAACAAACCGGGACAGGGGCCGGGGAGCTGTTTTTT. It is translated as CASSQQTGTGAGELFF.